This T cell receptor beta chain was observed in a study of T cell responses to AZD1222 COVID-19 vaccine. TCRdb's copy holds only in-frame clones and misses some; the assay was immunoSEQ multiplex PCR. This sample has roughly 180,000 clones, with about nine tenths found just once. Trimming took off 5 bases at V and 3 bases at J, with 16 bases between the two ends. CDR1 is LNHDA and CDR2 is SQIVND in the germline V gene (reference sequence). This CDR3 contains 15 residues. This chain uses TRBV19 with TRBJ1-1; D uncertain. This TCR was sampled from an adult who received the AZD1222 COVID-19 vaccine. The sequencing here drew on peripheral blood, taken 28 days after the second AZD1222 dose. CDR3 sequence reads: CASSLGRVRDTEAFF. CDR3 DNA: TGTGCCAGTAGTCTAGGGAGGGTCCGGGACACTGAAGCTTTCTTT.